This is a list of T cell receptor beta chains from one sample in a study of Graves' ophthalmopathy and Graves' hyperthyroidism. TCRdb re-analysed the multiplex PCR reads in MiXCR, keeping a single row per CDR3 protein. The repertoire includes about 380,000 distinct CDR3 sequences, 15% to 17% of them detected once, and roughly 7% sits in the top ten. Sequenced: peripheral blood. The receptors stem from a woman in her late teens or twenties with stable Graves' hyperthyroidism. Both conserved end residues are part of each CDR3. Not all rows give a size; the values are once, few, many and, for expanded clones, a class.

>TRBV4-2|-|TRBJ2-2
CASSQELGPGTGELFF
>TRBV27|many|TRBJ1-1
CASLTNPYREGNTEAFF
>TRBV11-2|few|TRBJ2-2
CASSLIAGGPPGELFF
>TRBV6-4|many|TRBJ1-1
CASSDSASNTEAFF
>TRBV12-3/TRBV12-4|few|TRBJ2-7
CASSLPRGMGTSYEQYF
>TRBV7-2|few|TRBJ1-2
CASSLAQVLGYTF
>TRBV20-1|many|TRBJ2-4
CSAGQGALAKNIQYF
>TRBV7-3|many|TRBJ2-2
CASSAQSTSTGELFF
>TRBV2|many|TRBJ1-1
CASSGGTVDAFF
>TRBV2|many|TRBJ1-1
CASSATEDGEAFF
>TRBV27|many|TRBJ2-6
CASSSVAVSGANVLTF
>TRBV19|many|TRBJ1-6
CASTQTGSGSSPLHF
>TRBV12-3/TRBV12-4|many|TRBJ1-3
CASNHRVGSGNTIYF
>TRBV5-1|many|TRBJ1-1
CASSLVGFVGPEAFF
>TRBV11-2|many|TRBJ1-1
CASQAAGQARMNTEAFF
>TRBV12-3/TRBV12-4|few|TRBJ1-1
CASSLRGALRTEAFF
>TRBV6-2/TRBV6-3|-|TRBJ2-4
CASSYSTNIQYF
>TRBV25-1|many|TRBJ2-2
CASIATSGTGELFF
>TRBV7-6|many|TRBJ2-7
CASSLAQTPYEQYF
>TRBV20-1|many|TRBJ1-5
CSASDGNQPQHF
>TRBV12-3/TRBV12-4|many|TRBJ1-5
CASSFGGYSNQPQHF
>TRBV6-1|-|TRBJ2-2
CASSAAGAYTGELFF
>TRBV6-1|-|TRBJ1-2
CASNTGTPYGYTF
>TRBV6-2/TRBV6-3|few|TRBJ1-6
CASKRTGGNSPLHF
>TRBV5-1|many|TRBJ2-5
CASSSRDGQETQYF
>TRBV11-2|once|TRBJ1-2
CASSLDRGGYYGYTF
>TRBV6-1|many|TRBJ1-1
CASSPPSTDEAFF
>TRBV5-1|few|TRBJ1-2
CASSLFSAPANYGYTF
>TRBV28|few|TRBJ1-5
CASTLYSGGGQPQHF
>TRBV27|many|TRBJ1-1
CASRLQGAPEAFF
>TRBV19|many|TRBJ1-6
CASSLKPVVALGGYNSPLHF
>TRBV20-1|many|TRBJ1-5
CSATDRGGQPQHF
>TRBV3-1|many|TRBJ1-3
CASSPSLTGRSGNTIYF
>TRBV4-2|many|TRBJ2-2
CASSQAGELFF
>TRBV7-3|-|TRBJ1-2
CASSFDRGSSGYTF
>TRBV4-1|many|TRBJ2-5
CASSQDSLETQYF
>TRBV28|many|TRBJ2-7
CAIERTGLSTEQYF
>TRBV6-2/TRBV6-3|many|TRBJ1-1
CASSAGRGPLNTEAFF
>TRBV7-2|many|TRBJ2-7
CASRDNFLEYF
>TRBV19|-|TRBJ1-1
CASSPGRGLNTEAFF
>TRBV20-1|many|TRBJ2-7
CSARPSGLFLSYEQYF
>TRBV20-1|many|TRBJ1-2
CSARDPQGPNYGYTF
>TRBV15|-|TRBJ1-1
CATRSTGVLGETEAFF
>TRBV6-1|once|TRBJ2-5
CASSIRTQQYF
>TRBV6-2/TRBV6-3|many|TRBJ2-7
CASTPTGSEQYF
>TRBV18|few|TRBJ2-7
CASSQGTSSYEQYF
>TRBV6-2/TRBV6-3|many|TRBJ1-5
CASSLQATQPQHF
>TRBV5-1|many|TRBJ1-2
CASSLGEGQSYGYTF